This T cell receptor (beta chain) appears in the sequencing data of a study of glioma-infiltrating T cells. The overall study: Before surgery, glioma patients received dexamethasone for at most six days. Target coverage was 4.5- to 10-fold for 800,000 to 1,000,000 blood T cells. Study results and caveats: Tissue-blood divergence was below expectation in non-neoplastic patients, above in gliomas. Patients with low tissue-blood divergence carried a signature set of shared blood CDR3 motifs.

The iRepertoire nested amplicon-rescue multiplex PCR amplified TCR alpha and beta CDR3s from RNA. TCRdb reprocessed the multiplex PCR reads with MiXCR, giving one entry per CDR3 protein. This table holds 300,000 to 450,000 distinct CDR3 sequences, around 45% found once. As to this clonotype: What it recognizes is unknown.

Trimming took 3 bases from V and 5 from J; bases not matched to a gene: 9. The CDR3 totals 16 residues. Germline values: CDR1 LNHDA, CDR2 SQIVND (reference sequence). Material: glioma tissue, nonneoplastic brain tissue, or PBMCs (not recorded which). The sequence was obtained from a human donor with low-grade glioma or glioblastoma, undergoing nonglioma brain surgery, or in good health (not recorded which). The gene calls are TRBV19 and TRBJ1-1, with TRBD1 identical over 10 bases. The CDR3 DNA reads as TGTGCCAGTAGTATTTTTGGGACAGGGGTAGATACTGAAGCTTTCTTT. Translating it yields CASSIFGTGVDTEAFF.